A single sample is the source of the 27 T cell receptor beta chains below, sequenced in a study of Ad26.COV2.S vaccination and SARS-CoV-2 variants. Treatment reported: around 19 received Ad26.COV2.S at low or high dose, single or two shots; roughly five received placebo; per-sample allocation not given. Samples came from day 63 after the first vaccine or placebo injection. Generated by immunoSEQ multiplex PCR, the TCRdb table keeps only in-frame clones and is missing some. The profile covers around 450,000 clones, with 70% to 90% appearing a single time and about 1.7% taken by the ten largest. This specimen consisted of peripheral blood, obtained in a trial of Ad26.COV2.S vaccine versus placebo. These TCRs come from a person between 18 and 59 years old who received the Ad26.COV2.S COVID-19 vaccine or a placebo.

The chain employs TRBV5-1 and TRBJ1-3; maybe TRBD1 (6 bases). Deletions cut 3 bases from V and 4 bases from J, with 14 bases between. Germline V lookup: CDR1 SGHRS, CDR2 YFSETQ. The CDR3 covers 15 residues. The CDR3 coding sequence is TGCGCCAGCAGCTCTGTGCCCAGGGGCGGAAACACCATATATTTT. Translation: CASSSVPRGGNTIYF.

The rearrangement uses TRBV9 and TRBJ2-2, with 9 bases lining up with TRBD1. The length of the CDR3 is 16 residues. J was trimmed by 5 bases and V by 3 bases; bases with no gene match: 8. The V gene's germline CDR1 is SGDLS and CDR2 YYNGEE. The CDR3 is CASSANSGTGTGELFF. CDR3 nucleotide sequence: TGTGCCAGCAGCGCCAATTCCGGGACAGGGACCGGGGAGCTGTTTTTT.

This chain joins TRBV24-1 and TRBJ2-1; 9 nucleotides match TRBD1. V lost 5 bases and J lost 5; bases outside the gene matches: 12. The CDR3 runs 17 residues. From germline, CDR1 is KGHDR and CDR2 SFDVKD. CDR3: CATSGGQGGLPDNEQFF. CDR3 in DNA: TGTGCCACCAGTGGGGGACAGGGAGGACTACCTGACAATGAGCAGTTCTTC.

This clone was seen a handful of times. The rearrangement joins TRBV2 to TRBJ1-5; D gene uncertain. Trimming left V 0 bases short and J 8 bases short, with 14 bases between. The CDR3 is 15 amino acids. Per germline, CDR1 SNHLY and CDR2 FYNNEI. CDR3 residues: CASSEAQPSQKPQHF. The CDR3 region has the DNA TGTGCCAGCAGTGAAGCGCAGCCGTCGCAGAAGCCCCAGCATTTT.

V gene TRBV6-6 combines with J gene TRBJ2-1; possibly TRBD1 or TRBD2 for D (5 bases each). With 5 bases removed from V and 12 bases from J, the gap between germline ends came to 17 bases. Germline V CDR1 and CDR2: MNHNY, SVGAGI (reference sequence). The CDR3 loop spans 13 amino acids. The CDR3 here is CASSPGTTKGQFF. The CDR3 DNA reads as TGTGCCAGCAGTCCAGGGACGACAAAAGGGCAGTTCTTC.

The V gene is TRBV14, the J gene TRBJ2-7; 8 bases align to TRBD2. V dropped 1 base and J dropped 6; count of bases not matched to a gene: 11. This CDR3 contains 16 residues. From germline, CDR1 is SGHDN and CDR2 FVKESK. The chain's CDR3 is CASSQGGGLGFAEQYF. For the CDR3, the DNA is TGTGCCAGCAGCCAAGGTGGGGGACTAGGATTTGCCGAGCAGTACTTC.

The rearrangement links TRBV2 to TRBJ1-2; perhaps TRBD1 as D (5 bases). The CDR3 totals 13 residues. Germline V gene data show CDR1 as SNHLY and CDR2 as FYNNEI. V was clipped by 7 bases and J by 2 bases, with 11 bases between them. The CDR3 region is CASTPGTNYGYTF. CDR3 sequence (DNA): TGTGCCAGCACCCCCGGGACGAACTATGGCTACACCTTC.

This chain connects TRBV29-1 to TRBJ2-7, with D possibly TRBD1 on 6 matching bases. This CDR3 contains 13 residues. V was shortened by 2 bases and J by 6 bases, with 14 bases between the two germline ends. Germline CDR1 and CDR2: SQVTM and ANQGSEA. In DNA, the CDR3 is TGCAGCGTTGAAACAGGGATAAACAGCGAGCAGTACTTC. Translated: CSVETGINSEQYF.

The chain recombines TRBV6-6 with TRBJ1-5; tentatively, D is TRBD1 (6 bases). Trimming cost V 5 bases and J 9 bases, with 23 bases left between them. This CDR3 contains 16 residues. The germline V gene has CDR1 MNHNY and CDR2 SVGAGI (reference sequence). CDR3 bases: TGTGCCAGCAGTCGAGAGGACAGTAAAAGGCTACGGCCCCAGCATTTT. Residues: CASSREDSKRLRPQHF.

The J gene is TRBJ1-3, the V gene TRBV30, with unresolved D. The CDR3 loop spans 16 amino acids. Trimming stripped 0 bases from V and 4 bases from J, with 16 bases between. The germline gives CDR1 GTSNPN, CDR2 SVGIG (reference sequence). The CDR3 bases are TGTGCCTGGAGTGTACCTAGGGTCTCGTCCGGAAACACCATATATTTT. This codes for CAWSVPRVSSGNTIYF.

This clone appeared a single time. CDR3 nucleotide sequence: TGTGCCAGCAGCGTAGGGGGGGAAGGTGAGCAGTTCTTC. As protein: CASSVGGEGEQFF. This chain connects TRBV9 to TRBJ2-1; TRBD2 might be the D (6 bases). The CDR3 extends over 13 amino acids. The germline V gene has CDR1 SGDLS and CDR2 YYNGEE. Trimming left V 0 bases short and J 9 bases short, with 10 bases between.

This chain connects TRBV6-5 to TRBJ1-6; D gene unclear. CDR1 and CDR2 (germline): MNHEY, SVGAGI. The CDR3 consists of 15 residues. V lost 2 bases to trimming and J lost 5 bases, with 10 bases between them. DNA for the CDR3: TGTGCCAGCAGTTACGGAGTCAGTAATAATTCACCCCTCCACTTT. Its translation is CASSYGVSNNSPLHF.

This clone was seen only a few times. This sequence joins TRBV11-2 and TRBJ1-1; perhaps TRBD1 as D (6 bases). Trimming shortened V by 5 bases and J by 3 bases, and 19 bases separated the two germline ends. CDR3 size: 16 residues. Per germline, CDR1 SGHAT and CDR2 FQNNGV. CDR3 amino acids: CASSPTSGAGYTEAFF. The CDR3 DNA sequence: TGTGCCAGCAGCCCAACCTCAGGGGCGGGGTACACTGAAGCTTTCTTT.

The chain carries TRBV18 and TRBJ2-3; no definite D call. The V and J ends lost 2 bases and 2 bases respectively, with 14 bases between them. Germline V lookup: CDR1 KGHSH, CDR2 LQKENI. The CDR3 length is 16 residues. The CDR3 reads CASSPYSGQTTDTQYF. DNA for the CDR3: TGTGCCAGCTCACCATACTCGGGCCAGACCACAGATACGCAGTATTTT.

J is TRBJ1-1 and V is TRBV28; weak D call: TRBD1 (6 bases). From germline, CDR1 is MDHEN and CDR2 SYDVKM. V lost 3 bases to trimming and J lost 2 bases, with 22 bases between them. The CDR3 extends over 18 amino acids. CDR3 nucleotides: TGTGCCAGCAGTTTTTCATTTTTTATCGGACAGCCTAACACTGAAGCTTTCTTT. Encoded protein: CASSFSFFIGQPNTEAFF.

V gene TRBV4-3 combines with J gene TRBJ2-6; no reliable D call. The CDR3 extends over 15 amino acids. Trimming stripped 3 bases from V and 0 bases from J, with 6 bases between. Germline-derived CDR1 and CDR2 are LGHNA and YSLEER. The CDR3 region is CASSHPGSGANVLTF. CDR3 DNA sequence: TGCGCCAGCAGCCACCCCGGCTCTGGGGCCAACGTCCTGACTTTC.

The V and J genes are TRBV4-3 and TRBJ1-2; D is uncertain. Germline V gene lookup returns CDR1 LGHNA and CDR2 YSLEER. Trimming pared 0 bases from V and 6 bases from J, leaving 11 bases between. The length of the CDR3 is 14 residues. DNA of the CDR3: TGCGCCAGCAGCCAAGATGGGCGACCTAATGGCTACACCTTC. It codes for CASSQDGRPNGYTF.

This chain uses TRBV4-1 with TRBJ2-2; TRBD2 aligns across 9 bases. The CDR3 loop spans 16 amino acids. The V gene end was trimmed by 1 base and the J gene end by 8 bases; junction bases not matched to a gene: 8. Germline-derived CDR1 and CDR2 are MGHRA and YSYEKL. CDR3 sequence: CASSQGATSGLGELFF. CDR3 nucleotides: TGCGCCAGCAGCCAAGGCGCGACTAGCGGTTTGGGGGAGCTGTTTTTT.

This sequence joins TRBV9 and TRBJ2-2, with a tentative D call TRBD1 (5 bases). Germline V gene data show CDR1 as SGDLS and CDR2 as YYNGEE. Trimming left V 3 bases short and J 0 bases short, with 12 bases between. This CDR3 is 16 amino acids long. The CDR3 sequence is CASSAKKGPNTGELFF. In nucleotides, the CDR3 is TGTGCCAGCAGCGCAAAGAAGGGGCCGAACACCGGGGAGCTGTTTTTT. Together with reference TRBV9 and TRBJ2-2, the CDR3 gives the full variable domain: DSGVTQTPKHLITATGQRVTLRCSPRSGDLSVYWYQQSLDQGLQFLIQYYNGEERAKGNILERFSAQQFPDLHSELNLSSLELGDSALYFCASSAKKGPNTGELFFGEGSRLTVL.

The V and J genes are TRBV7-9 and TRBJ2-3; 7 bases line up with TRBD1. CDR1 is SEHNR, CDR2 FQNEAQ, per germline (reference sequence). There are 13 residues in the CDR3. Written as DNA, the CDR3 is TGTGCAGACGGGGACAGAACCACAGATACGCAGTATTTT. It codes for CADGDRTTDTQYF.

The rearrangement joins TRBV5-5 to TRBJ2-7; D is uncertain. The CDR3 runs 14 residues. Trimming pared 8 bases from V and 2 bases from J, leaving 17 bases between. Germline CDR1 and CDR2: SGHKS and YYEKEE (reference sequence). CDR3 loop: CASTPDASTYEQYF. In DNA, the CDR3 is TGTGCCAGTACCCCGGACGCCTCTACCTACGAGCAGTACTTC.

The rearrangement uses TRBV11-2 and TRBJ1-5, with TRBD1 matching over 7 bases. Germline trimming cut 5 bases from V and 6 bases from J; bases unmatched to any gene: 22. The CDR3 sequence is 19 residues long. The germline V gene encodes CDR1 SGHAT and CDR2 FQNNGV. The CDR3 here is CASSPNHTRGLAVRQPQHF. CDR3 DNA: TGTGCCAGCAGCCCTAACCACACCAGGGGGTTAGCGGTCCGTCAGCCCCAGCATTTT.

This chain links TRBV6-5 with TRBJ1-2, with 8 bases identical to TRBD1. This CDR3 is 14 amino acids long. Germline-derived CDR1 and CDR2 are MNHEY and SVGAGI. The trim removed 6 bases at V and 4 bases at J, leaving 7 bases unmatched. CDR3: CASRPTGGSYGYTF. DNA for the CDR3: TGTGCCAGCAGGCCAACAGGGGGGTCCTATGGCTACACCTTC.

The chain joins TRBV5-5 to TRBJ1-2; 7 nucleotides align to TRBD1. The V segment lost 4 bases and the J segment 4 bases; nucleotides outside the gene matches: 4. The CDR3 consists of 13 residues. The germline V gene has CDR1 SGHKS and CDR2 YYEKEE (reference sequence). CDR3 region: CASSPTGPYGYTF. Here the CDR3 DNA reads TGTGCCAGCAGCCCGACAGGGCCCTATGGCTACACCTTC.

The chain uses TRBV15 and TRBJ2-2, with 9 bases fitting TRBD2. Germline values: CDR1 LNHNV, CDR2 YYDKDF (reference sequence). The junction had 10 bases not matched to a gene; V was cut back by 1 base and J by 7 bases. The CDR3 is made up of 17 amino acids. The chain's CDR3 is CATSRVRGRAVGGELFF. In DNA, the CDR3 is TGTGCCACCAGCAGAGTCCGCGGGAGGGCCGTGGGCGGGGAGCTGTTTTTT. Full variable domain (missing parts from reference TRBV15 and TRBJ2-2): DAMVIQNPRYQVTQFGKPVTLSCSQTLNHNVMYWYQQKSSQAPKLLFHYYDKDFNNEADTPDNFQSRRPNTSFCFLDIRSPGLGDTAMYLCATSRVRGRAVGGELFFGEGSRLTVL.

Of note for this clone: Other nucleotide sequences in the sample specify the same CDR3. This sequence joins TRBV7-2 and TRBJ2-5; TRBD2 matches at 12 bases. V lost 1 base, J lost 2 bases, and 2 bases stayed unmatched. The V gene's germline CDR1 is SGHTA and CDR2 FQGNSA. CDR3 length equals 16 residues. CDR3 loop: CASSLGLAGGQETQYF. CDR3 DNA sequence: TGTGCCAGCAGCTTAGGGCTAGCGGGGGGGCAAGAGACCCAGTACTTC.

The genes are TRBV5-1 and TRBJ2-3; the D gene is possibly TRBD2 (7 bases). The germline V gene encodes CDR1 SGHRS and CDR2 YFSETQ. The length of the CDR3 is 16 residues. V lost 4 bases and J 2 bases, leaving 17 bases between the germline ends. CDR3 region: CASSHEAGANTDTQYF. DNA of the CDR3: TGCGCCAGCAGCCACGAGGCGGGGGCGAACACAGATACGCAGTATTTT.